This T cell receptor (beta chain) was documented in a study of T cells in Graves' hyperthyroidism and ophthalmopathy. Not enrolled were patients with uncontrolled infection, other autoimmune disease, pregnancy or lactation. The CDR3 regions of TCR beta were amplified from RNA transcripts. Primed by the HTBI set, a first-round RT-PCR was run on the TCR CDR3. MiXCR, run by TCRdb on the multiplex PCR reads, gives a single entry per CDR3 protein. The top ten clones hold roughly 55% of a sample with some 180,000 distinct CDR3 sequences, about a sixth of them seen once. This clonotype was observed at least ten times. The CDR3 spans 15 residues. The V end was cut by 1 base, the J end by 4 bases, with 10 bases between. Germline values: CDR1 SGHVS, CDR2 FQNEAQ.

The receptor comes from a woman aged 45-65 years with Graves' hyperthyroidism. The gene calls are TRBV7-8 and TRBJ2-2; D is unresolved. The sequenced sample consisted of blood. The CDR3: CASSLVPGSTGELFF. The CDR3 bases are TGTGCCAGCAGCTTAGTTCCGGGTAGCACCGGGGAGCTGTTTTTT.